This is a list of T cell receptor beta chains from one sample in a study of Graves' ophthalmopathy and Graves' hyperthyroidism. Via MiXCR, TCRdb re-called the multiplex PCR reads, giving one row per CDR3 protein. The sample holds a few hundred thousand distinct CDR3 sequences, about 16% seen once. Sequencing was carried out using peripheral blood. The receptors come from a woman between 18 and 29 years old with stable Graves' hyperthyroidism. Both conserved end residues are part of each CDR3. A D gene is named only where the DNA matches it firmly. A clone size is listed for some rows: how often the clone was seen (once, few, many), or a class if it is expanded.

V: TRBV6-5
D: TRBD1
size: many
J: TRBJ1-5
CDR3: CASSSRQGADNQPQHF
DNA: TGTGCCAGCAGTTCCCGACAGGGGGCCGACAATCAGCCCCAGCATTTT

V: TRBV2
D: -
size: many
J: TRBJ1-6
CDR3: CASSEIVSGSPLHF
DNA: TGTGCCAGCAGTGAAATAGTGTCTGGGTCACCCCTCCACTTT

V: TRBV7-2
D: -
size: many
J: TRBJ1-5
CDR3: CASSLYGGGQPQHF
DNA: TGTGCCAGCAGCTTATACGGGGGGGGTCAGCCCCAGCATTTT

V: TRBV7-9
D: TRBD1
size: many
J: TRBJ2-5
CDR3: CASSRGQGRFETQYF
DNA: TGTGCCAGCAGCCGAGGACAGGGTCGTTTTGAGACCCAGTACTTC

V: TRBV20-1
D: TRBD1
size: few
J: TRBJ1-4
CDR3: CSARDRGQGDEKLFF
DNA: TGCAGTGCTAGAGATAGAGGACAGGGCGATGAAAAACTGTTTTTT

V: TRBV6-5
D: -
size: many
J: TRBJ1-6
CDR3: CASSYLAVGNSPLHF
DNA: TGTGCCAGCAGTTACCTGGCGGTGGGGAATTCACCCCTCCACTTT

V: TRBV6-1
D: -
size: many
J: TRBJ1-6
CDR3: CASSEVGRDGPLHF
DNA: TGTGCCAGCAGTGAAGTCGGACGGGACGGACCCCTCCACTTT

V: TRBV12-3/TRBV12-4
D: -
size: many
J: TRBJ1-1
CDR3: CASSYGGRTEAFF
DNA: TGTGCCAGCAGTTATGGGGGGAGGACTGAAGCTTTCTTT

V: TRBV9
D: -
size: many
J: TRBJ1-1
CDR3: CASSVRVNTEAFF
DNA: TGTGCCAGCAGCGTAAGGGTGAACACTGAAGCTTTCTTT

V: TRBV10-3
D: -
size: -
J: TRBJ1-1
CDR3: CAISPARDGDAFF
DNA: TGTGCCATCAGTCCCGCTAGGGATGGTGATGCTTTCTTT

V: TRBV25-1
D: TRBD1
size: few
J: TRBJ1-5
CDR3: CASSDGTGHQPQHF
DNA: TGTGCCAGCAGTGACGGGACAGGGCATCAGCCCCAGCATTTT

V: TRBV20-1
D: -
size: many
J: TRBJ1-1
CDR3: CSARQPNTEAFF
DNA: TGCAGTGCTAGACAGCCGAACACTGAAGCTTTCTTT

V: TRBV7-2
D: -
size: many
J: TRBJ1-2
CDR3: CASSSLSGRYGYTF
DNA: TGTGCCAGCAGCTCCCTGTCGGGGAGGTATGGCTACACCTTC

V: TRBV5-1
D: TRBD1
size: many
J: TRBJ2-7
CDR3: CASRPGDSSYEQYF
DNA: TGCGCCAGCAGGCCAGGGGACAGCTCCTACGAGCAGTACTTC

V: TRBV12-3/TRBV12-4
D: -
size: many
J: TRBJ1-6
CDR3: CASSLLKLRGESSPLHF
DNA: TGTGCCAGCAGTTTACTTAAACTAAGGGGGGAAAGCTCACCCCTCCACTTT

V: TRBV29-1
D: TRBD1
size: many
J: TRBJ2-5
CDR3: CSAFRDRGTQYF
DNA: TGCAGCGCCTTCCGGGACAGGGGGACCCAGTACTTC

V: TRBV7-8
D: TRBD2
size: few
J: TRBJ2-5
CDR3: CASSSITSGVQETQYF
DNA: TGTGCCAGCAGTTCTATTACTAGCGGGGTCCAAGAGACCCAGTACTTC

V: TRBV24-1
D: -
size: many
J: TRBJ2-2
CDR3: CATSDLAGELFF
DNA: TGTGCCACCAGTGATTTGGCCGGGGAGCTGTTTTTT

V: TRBV6-1
D: -
size: many
J: TRBJ2-7
CDR3: CASRQDSRSYEQYF
DNA: TGTGCCAGCAGACAGGACAGCCGCTCCTACGAGCAGTACTTC

V: TRBV28
D: -
size: -
J: TRBJ1-5
CDR3: CATLLWGAQDQPQHF
DNA: TGTGCCACCCTTCTATGGGGGGCGCAGGATCAGCCCCAGCATTTT

V: TRBV18
D: -
size: few
J: TRBJ1-1
CDR3: CASSPLERQSEAFF
DNA: TGTGCCAGCTCACCCCTAGAACGACAGAGTGAAGCTTTCTTT

V: TRBV2
D: TRBD1
size: -
J: TRBJ2-1
CDR3: CASAWDRSNEQFF
DNA: TGTGCCAGCGCCTGGGACAGGTCAAATGAGCAGTTCTTC

V: TRBV5-6
D: -
size: few
J: TRBJ2-2
CDR3: CASSPVTGHTGELFF
DNA: TGTGCCAGCAGCCCGGTGACAGGACACACCGGGGAGCTGTTTTTT

V: TRBV10-3
D: -
size: many
J: TRBJ1-5
CDR3: CAISGGSLPGNQPQHF
DNA: TGTGCCATCAGTGGGGGATCTTTACCGGGGAATCAGCCCCAGCATTTT

V: TRBV12-3/TRBV12-4
D: TRBD1
size: many
J: TRBJ1-2
CDR3: CASSSGTGGFDYGYTF
DNA: TGTGCCAGCAGTTCAGGGACAGGGGGCTTCGACTATGGCTACACCTTC

V: TRBV12-5
D: -
size: many
J: TRBJ1-2
CDR3: CASGLTTVSYTF
DNA: TGTGCTAGTGGTTTGACGACAGTAAGCTACACCTTC

V: TRBV19
D: -
size: many
J: TRBJ2-7
CDR3: CASSIGPPGPNSYEQYF
DNA: TGTGCCAGTAGTATAGGTCCCCCGGGGCCGAACTCCTACGAGCAGTACTTC

V: TRBV29-1
D: -
size: -
J: TRBJ2-2
CDR3: CSVEGRPAGELFF
DNA: TGCAGCGTTGAGGGACGTCCCGCCGGGGAGCTGTTTTTT

V: TRBV2
D: -
size: many
J: TRBJ2-7
CDR3: CASSPHPGRRDEQYF
DNA: TGTGCCAGCAGCCCACACCCGGGACGGAGGGACGAGCAGTACTTC

V: TRBV28
D: -
size: many
J: TRBJ1-2
CDR3: CASQGRDGYTF
DNA: TGTGCCAGCCAGGGCAGAGACGGCTACACCTTC

V: TRBV5-6
D: -
size: few
J: TRBJ1-3
CDR3: CASSPNPRVSGNTIYF
DNA: TGTGCCAGCAGTCCAAATCCCAGGGTCTCGGGAAACACCATATATTTT

V: TRBV27
D: -
size: many
J: TRBJ1-3
CDR3: CASSLFGGTGNTIYF
DNA: TGTGCCAGCAGTTTATTCGGTGGGACTGGAAACACCATATATTTT

V: TRBV7-3
D: -
size: many
J: TRBJ2-2
CDR3: CASSQVGLPDTGELFF
DNA: TGTGCCAGCAGCCAAGTCGGTCTACCAGACACCGGGGAGCTGTTTTTT

V: TRBV3-1
D: -
size: -
J: TRBJ2-3
CDR3: CASSQSTSTDTQYF
DNA: TGTGCCAGCAGCCAGAGTACTAGCACAGATACGCAGTATTTT

V: TRBV20-1
D: -
size: many
J: TRBJ1-5
CDR3: CSAADRKYSNQPQHF
DNA: TGCAGTGCTGCCGACAGGAAATATAGCAATCAGCCCCAGCATTTT